The 22 T cell receptor beta chains below come from one sample, sequenced in a study of CD4 T cells in relation to SARS-CoV-2 and coronaviruses. No antigen has been assigned to these receptors. Sequenced by immunoSEQ multiplex PCR; TCRdb stores in-frame clones only, minus some. The sample has 16,000 or so clones; 82% are singletons. Unexposed donor CD4+ T cells date from about 2010-2019, before the COVID-19 pandemic. Isolation of CD4+ T cells took place after about 9 days in culture. The specimen was CD4+ T cells from PBMCs, cultured in vitro. The receptors come from a human donor in good health.

The CDR3 here is CASTRQGNTGELFF. Written as DNA, the CDR3 is TGTGCCAGTACCCGACAGGGAAACACCGGGGAGCTGTTTTTT. The chain employs TRBV19 and TRBJ2-2; 7 positions match TRBD1. The CDR3 sequence is 14 residues long. With 7 bases clipped from V and 2 bases from J, the junction kept 4 bases outside the gene matches. Looked up from germline, CDR1 is LNHDA and CDR2 is SQIVND (reference sequence).

The V and J genes are TRBV11-1 and TRBJ2-3; TRBD2 agrees at 7 bases. Germline V lookup: CDR1 SGHAT, CDR2 FQDESV (reference sequence). This CDR3 spans 16 amino acids. The V and J ends lost 5 bases and 2 bases, in that order; junction bases with no gene match: 10. The CDR3 here is CASSPRTRGATDTQYF. In nucleotides, the CDR3 is TGTGCCAGCAGCCCCCGGACTAGAGGCGCCACAGATACGCAGTATTTT. Supplemented by reference TRBV11-1 and TRBJ2-3, the full variable domain reads EAEVAQSPRYKITEKSQAVAFWCDPISGHATLYWYRQILGQGPELLVQFQDESVVDDSQLPKDRFSAERLKGVDSTLKIQPAELGDSAMYLCASSPRTRGATDTQYFGPGTRLTVL.

This chain links TRBV20-1 with TRBJ2-7, with 9 bases lining up with TRBD2. Unmatched junction bases numbered 5, after V lost 3 bases and J lost 2 bases. This CDR3 spans 14 amino acids. The germline V gene encodes CDR1 DFQATT and CDR2 SNEGSKA (reference sequence). In DNA form, the CDR3 reads TGCAGTGCTAGTTTGACTAGCGGACCCTACGAGCAGTACTTC. Protein: CSASLTSGPYEQYF.

This sequence joins TRBV19 and TRBJ1-5; a possible D gene is TRBD1 (6 bases). The CDR3 contains 16 residues. Trimming took off 4 bases at V and 5 bases at J, with 18 bases between the two ends. Germline V gives CDR1 LNHDA, CDR2 SQIVND (reference sequence). In DNA, the CDR3 is TGTGCCAGTAGTAACTCCCCTAGGGGGGGGCATCAGCCCCAGCATTTT. Amino acids: CASSNSPRGGHQPQHF.

The rearrangement links TRBV5-6 to TRBJ1-1; perhaps TRBD1 as D (5 bases). This CDR3 spans 16 amino acids. The V end was cut by 4 bases, the J end by 4 bases, with 20 bases between. Germline V gives CDR1 SGHDT, CDR2 YYEEEE. The CDR3 nucleotides read TGTGCCAGCAGCAGACACCAGGGAGTTGGTGGCACTGAAGCTTTCTTT. Encoded protein: CASSRHQGVGGTEAFF.

This chain joins TRBV13 and TRBJ2-1; D gene uncertain. The CDR3 consists of 14 residues. Germline loops: CDR1 PRHDT, CDR2 FYEKMQ (reference sequence). V lost 3 bases to trimming and J lost 8 bases, with 14 bases between them. Here the CDR3 reads CASSFVSIPHEQFF. In nucleotides, the CDR3 is TGTGCCAGCAGCTTTGTCTCCATCCCACATGAGCAGTTCTTC.

The chain has TRBV27 and TRBJ2-7; 13 bases align to TRBD2. Germline loops: CDR1 MNHEY, CDR2 SMNVEV (reference sequence). With V trimmed by 11 bases and J by 2 bases, 12 bases remained unmatched. The CDR3 is 16 amino acids. CDR3 sequence: CARPLAGGEIAYEQYF. In DNA, the CDR3 is TGTGCCCGCCCACTAGCGGGAGGGGAAATTGCCTACGAGCAGTACTTC.

The chain recombines TRBV5-1 with TRBJ1-2; 8 nucleotides match TRBD1. V lost 3 bases and J lost 3; bases outside the gene matches: 7. The CDR3 consists of 15 residues. Germline V gene data show CDR1 as SGHRS and CDR2 as YFSETQ. CDR3 amino acids: CASSSSGTGDYGYTF. The CDR3 DNA follows: TGCGCCAGCAGCTCTTCCGGGACAGGAGACTATGGCTACACCTTC.

This CDR3 reads CASSVDQRGYTF. For the CDR3, the DNA is TGTGCCAGCAGCGTGGATCAGCGTGGCTACACCTTC. The V gene is TRBV5-6, the J gene TRBJ1-2; no reliable D call. Deletions cut 4 bases from V and 7 bases from J, with 11 bases between. Germline CDR1 SGHDT, CDR2 YYEEEE. The CDR3 covers 12 residues.

The rearrangement links TRBV5-1 to TRBJ2-3, with TRBD2 matching over 13 bases. Germline CDR1 is SGHRS and CDR2 is YFSETQ. V shed 1 base and J 3 bases; nucleotides not matched to a gene: 5. CDR3 length: 17 amino acids. DNA for the CDR3: TGCGCCAGCAGCTTGAGAGGACTAGCGGGAGTGACAGATACGCAGTATTTT. Its protein is CASSLRGLAGVTDTQYF.

CDR3: CATSRDDGGSPLHF. CDR3 DNA sequence: TGTGCCACCAGCAGAGATGATGGGGGCTCACCCCTCCACTTT. This chain joins TRBV15 and TRBJ1-6, with D maybe TRBD1 (6 bases). The CDR3 spans 14 residues. V was pared by 0 bases and J by 10 bases, with 10 bases between. The V gene's germline CDR1 is LNHNV and CDR2 YYDKDF (reference sequence).

The CDR3, as DNA: TGTGCCAGCAGCCACGACGGAGCACTCAATCAGCCCCAGCATTTT. Amino acids: CASSHDGALNQPQHF. The chain couples TRBV5-8 to TRBJ1-5, with D uncertain. CDR1 is SGHTS and CDR2 is YDEGEE in the germline V gene. V dropped 4 bases and J dropped 3 bases, with 14 bases sitting between them. The CDR3 runs 15 residues. Together with reference TRBV5-8 and TRBJ1-5, the CDR3 gives the full variable domain: EAGVTQSPTHLIKTRGQQATLRCSPISGHTSVYWYQQALGLGLQFLLWYDEGEERNRGNFPPRFSGRQFPNYSSELNVNALELEDSALYLCASSHDGALNQPQHFGDGTRLSIL.

This clone was found once. The chain has TRBV6-4 and TRBJ2-3; 9 nucleotides align to TRBD2. Germline V gives CDR1 MRHNA, CDR2 SNTAGT. V lost 2 bases to trimming and J lost 5 bases; unmatched junction nucleotides: 2. CDR3 size: 14 residues. CDR3 nucleotides: TGTGCCAGCAGTGACGGTAGCGGGAGAGATACGCAGTATTTT. Translated: CASSDGSGRDTQYF.

This clone appeared a single time. This rearrangement joins TRBV6-1 to TRBJ2-5; 12 bases agree with TRBD2. This CDR3 has 17 amino acids. J was trimmed by 4 bases and V by 0 bases; bases with no gene match: 6. Germline CDR1 MNHNS, CDR2 SASEGT. The chain's CDR3 is CASSEALGLAGTETQYF. The DNA for the CDR3 is TGTGCCAGCAGTGAAGCGCTTGGACTAGCGGGAACAGAGACCCAGTACTTC.

The CDR3 reads CASSIPGLTYNYGYTF. In nucleotides, the CDR3 is TGTGCCAGTAGTATACCGGGACTGACTTATAACTATGGCTACACCTTC. The V gene is TRBV19, the J gene TRBJ1-2, with D possibly TRBD1 on 5 matching bases. V lost 2 bases to trimming and J lost 1 base, with 14 bases between them. The CDR3 is made up of 16 amino acids. Germline loops: CDR1 LNHDA, CDR2 SQIVND (reference sequence).

The rearrangement uses TRBV5-1 and TRBJ1-2; maybe TRBD1 (6 bases). Between the trimmed V and J ends, which lost 0 bases and 4 bases, there was a span of 13 bases. Germline lookup yields CDR1 SGHRS and CDR2 YFSETQ. CDR3 length: 15 amino acids. The CDR3 nucleotides are TGCGCCAGCAGCTTGGAGGCAGGGGAAGGCTATGGCTACACCTTC. Protein: CASSLEAGEGYGYTF.

The J gene is TRBJ2-7, the V gene TRBV12-3 or TRBV12-4; D is perhaps TRBD1 or TRBD2 (5 bases each). V shed 7 bases and J shed 4 bases, with 14 bases lying between them. The CDR3 runs 13 residues. The CDR3 DNA reads TGTGCCAGCACTTCAGGGAGAGGTTACGAGCAGTACTTC. It encodes CASTSGRGYEQYF.

V usage is TRBV30 and J usage is TRBJ2-7, with 13 positions matching TRBD2. Unmatched junction bases numbered 4, after V lost 3 bases and J lost 2 bases. Germline V gene lookup returns CDR1 GTSNPN and CDR2 SVGIG (reference sequence). The CDR3 is 15 amino acids. The CDR3 DNA reads TGTGCCTGGAGCAAGGGACTAGCGGGACCCTACGAGCAGTACTTC. Translating it yields CAWSKGLAGPYEQYF.

The CDR3 nucleotides are TGCGCCAGCAGCCCAGGACAGGAGACTGAAAAACTGTTTTTT. This codes for CASSPGQETEKLFF. The chain employs TRBV5-1 and TRBJ1-4; 7 bases are a match to TRBD1. Trimming at V came to 4 bases and at J to 7 bases, leaving 7 bases not matched to a gene. This CDR3 region has 14 residues. Germline CDR1 SGHRS, CDR2 YFSETQ.

In its sample, this clone was seen once. The chain carries TRBV7-2 and TRBJ2-2; D is perhaps TRBD2 (6 bases). The germline V gene encodes CDR1 SGHTA and CDR2 FQGNSA. Trimming removed 3 bases from V and 10 bases from J, with 21 bases in between. The CDR3 is made up of 16 amino acids. CDR3 sequence reads: CASSFAGGTGTQELFF. The CDR3 region has the DNA TGTGCCAGCAGCTTTGCCGGGGGAACCGGGACGCAGGAGCTGTTTTTT.

This chain joins TRBV5-1 and TRBJ2-2; 8 nucleotides line up with TRBD1. CDR1 SGHRS and CDR2 YFSETQ come from the germline V gene. V shed 0 bases and J 4 bases; nucleotides not matched to a gene: 8. CDR3 size: 17 residues. The CDR3 sequence: CASSLVAQGAGTGELFF. The CDR3, as DNA: TGCGCCAGCAGCTTGGTAGCGCAGGGGGCTGGCACCGGGGAGCTGTTTTTT. Drawing the rest from reference TRBV5-1 and TRBJ2-2, the complete variable domain is KAGVTQTPRYLIKTRGQQVTLSCSPISGHRSVSWYQQTPGQGLQFLFEYFSETQRNKGNFPGRFSGRQFSNSRSEMNVSTLELGDSALYLCASSLVAQGAGTGELFFGEGSRLTVL.

The chain recombines TRBV28 with TRBJ1-1; D is undetermined. Germline-derived CDR1 and CDR2 are MDHEN and SYDVKM. Trimming took off 6 bases at V and 2 bases at J, with 7 bases between the two ends. This CDR3 contains 12 residues. In DNA form, the CDR3 reads TGTGCCAGCAGCGGGGTTAACACTGAAGCTTTCTTT. This codes for CASSGVNTEAFF. Complete variable domain (other parts from reference TRBV28 and TRBJ1-1): DVKVTQSSRYLVKRTGEKVFLECVQDMDHENMFWYRQDPGLGLRLIYFSYDVKMKEKGDIPEGYSVSREKKERFSLILESASTNQTSMYLCASSGVNTEAFFGQGTRLTVV.